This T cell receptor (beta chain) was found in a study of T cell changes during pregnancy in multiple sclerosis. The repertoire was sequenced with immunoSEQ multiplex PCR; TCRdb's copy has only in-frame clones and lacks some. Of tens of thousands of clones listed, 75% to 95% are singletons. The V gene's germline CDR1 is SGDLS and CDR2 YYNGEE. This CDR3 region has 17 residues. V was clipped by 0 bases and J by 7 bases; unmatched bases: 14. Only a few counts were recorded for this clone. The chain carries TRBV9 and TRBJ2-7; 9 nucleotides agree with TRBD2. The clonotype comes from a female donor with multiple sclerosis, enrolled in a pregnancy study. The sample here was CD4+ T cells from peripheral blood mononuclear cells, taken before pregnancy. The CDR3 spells CASSVASGRPTAGEQYF. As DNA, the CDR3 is TGTGCCAGCAGCGTAGCGAGCGGGAGGCCCACAGCTGGGGAGCAGTACTTC. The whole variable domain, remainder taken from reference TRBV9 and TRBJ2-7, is DSGVTQTPKHLITATGQRVTLRCSPRSGDLSVYWYQQSLDQGLQFLIQYYNGEERAKGNILERFSAQQFPDLHSELNLSSLELGDSALYFCASSVASGRPTAGEQYFGPGTRLTVT.